This T cell receptor beta chain derives from a study of blood T cell repertoires in COVID-19 (dated by TCRdb to the early 2020s). Regarding the research as a whole: The collaborator samples originated in the United States, Italy and Spain and spanned the acute and convalescent phases of COVID-19. The repertoires were released in a freely available public database meant as a resource for research on the immune response to SARS-CoV-2. Where HLA class I and class II types were available, the types were taken from metadata supplied by the sample provider, not from assay-based typing. The dataset comprised deeply sampled blood TCRbeta repertoires from subjects exposed to, actively infected with, or recovered from COVID-19. Sample metadata almost always included a de-identified subject ID, COVID-19 status, age in years and sex. Samples were obtained from the ongoing ImmuneRACE study (first 160 participants) and from some 1,200 subjects provided by 6 global collaborators. The prospective study material was composed of cDNA or gDNA derived from T cells, B-cell-depleted T cells, or PBMCs. What the work shows at the level of the full study, not this receptor alone: Clinical and demographic metadata were provided uncurated, with the amount varying by source and participant.

The immunoSEQ Assay, a bias-controlled multiplex PCR, was used to amplify TCRbeta CDR3 regions from genomic DNA. In the paper's pipeline: The number of nucleated cells in each sample was estimated from the amplification of reference gene primers within the assay. To quantify the absolute abundance of each unique TCRbeta CDR3 rearrangement, sequence reads were collapsed and filtered. For each sample, productive Simpson clonality was calculated as the square root of Simpson's diversity index over productive rearrangements. Imported from immuneACCESS, the table was reduced by TCRdb to in-frame sequences with V and J called. These copies leave out some clones; in studies compared against another copy, an unresolved V gene accounts for under half, and the cause of the remainder is not known. Clone size and V and J calls were adopted from that table, with D and trimming inferred from the DNA. Present in this sample are 95,000 to 150,000 clones, 75% to 90% of which were seen just once. The ten biggest clones cover 3.2% of the sample.

One collaborating source in Seattle enrolled patients during active infection and followed them longitudinally through the course of disease. Whole blood was collected in K2EDTA tubes by collaborating institutions according to the institutions' own protocols. For TCRbeta analysis, collaborator samples were shipped as frozen whole blood, as isolated PBMCs, or as DNA extracted from either sample type. V is pruned by 5 bases and J by 4 bases, leaving 5 bases of the junction without a gene match. The germline V gene (reference sequence) supplies CDR1 SGHAT and CDR2 FQDESV. Counted from cysteine to phenylalanine, this CDR3 has 14 amino acids. The DNA shown is the 42-base CDR3, in frame from base 1. Details on this clone: Its antigen is unknown. Per-nucleotide qualities are absent, and no much larger clonotype sits a single base away.

The sequenced material came from peripheral blood. This sequence uses TRBV11-1 and TRBJ2-1, with TRBD1 identical over 7 junction bases. The sequence was collected from a woman older than 75 with COVID-19, enrolled during active disease. The DNA sequence is given as TGTGCCAGCAGCCCAACAGGGGTGTACAATGAGCAGTTCTTC. Its amino acids are CASSPTGVYNEQFF.